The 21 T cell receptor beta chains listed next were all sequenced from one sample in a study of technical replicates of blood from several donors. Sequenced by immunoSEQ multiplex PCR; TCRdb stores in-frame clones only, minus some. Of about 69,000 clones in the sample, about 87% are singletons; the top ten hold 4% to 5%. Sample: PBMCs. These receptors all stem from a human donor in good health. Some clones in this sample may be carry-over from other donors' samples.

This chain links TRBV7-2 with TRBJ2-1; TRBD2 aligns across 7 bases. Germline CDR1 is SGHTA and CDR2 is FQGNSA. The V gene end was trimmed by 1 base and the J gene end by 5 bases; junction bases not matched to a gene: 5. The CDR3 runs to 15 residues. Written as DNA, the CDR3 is TGTGCCAGCAGCTTAGTAGCGGGCCGCCACAATGAGCAGTTCTTC. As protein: CASSLVAGRHNEQFF.

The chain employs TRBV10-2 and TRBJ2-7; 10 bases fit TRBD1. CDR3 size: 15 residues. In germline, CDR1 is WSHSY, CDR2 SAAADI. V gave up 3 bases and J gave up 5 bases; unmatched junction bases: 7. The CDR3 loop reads CASSEGVGTGDEQYF. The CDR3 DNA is TGCGCCAGCAGTGAAGGCGTGGGGACAGGGGACGAGCAGTACTTC.

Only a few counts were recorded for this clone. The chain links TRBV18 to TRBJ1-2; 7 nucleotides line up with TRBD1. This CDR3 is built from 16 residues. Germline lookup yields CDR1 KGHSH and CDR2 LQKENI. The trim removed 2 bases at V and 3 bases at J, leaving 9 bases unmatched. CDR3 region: CASSPFDRVFDYGYTF. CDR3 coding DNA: TGTGCCAGCTCACCATTCGACAGGGTCTTCGACTATGGCTACACCTTC.

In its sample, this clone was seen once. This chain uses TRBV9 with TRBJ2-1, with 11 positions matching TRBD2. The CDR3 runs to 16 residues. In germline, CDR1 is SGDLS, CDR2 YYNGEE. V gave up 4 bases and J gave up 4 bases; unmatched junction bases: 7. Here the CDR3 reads CASSPAGTSGYNEQFF. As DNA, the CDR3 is TGTGCCAGCAGCCCCGCTGGGACTAGCGGTTACAATGAGCAGTTCTTC.

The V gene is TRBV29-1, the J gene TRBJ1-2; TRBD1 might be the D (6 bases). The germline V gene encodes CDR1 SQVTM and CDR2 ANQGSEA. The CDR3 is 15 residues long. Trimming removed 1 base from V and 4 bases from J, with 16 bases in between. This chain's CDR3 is CSVEGGGRGIYGYTF. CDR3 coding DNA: TGCAGCGTTGAAGGGGGAGGGAGGGGGATCTATGGCTACACCTTC.

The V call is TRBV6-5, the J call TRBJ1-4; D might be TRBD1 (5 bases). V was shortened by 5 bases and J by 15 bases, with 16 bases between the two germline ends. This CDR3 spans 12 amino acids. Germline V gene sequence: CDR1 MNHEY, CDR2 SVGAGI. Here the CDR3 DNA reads TGTGCCAGCAGTGGATCGGACAAGAAAATGTTTTTT. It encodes CASSGSDKKMFF.

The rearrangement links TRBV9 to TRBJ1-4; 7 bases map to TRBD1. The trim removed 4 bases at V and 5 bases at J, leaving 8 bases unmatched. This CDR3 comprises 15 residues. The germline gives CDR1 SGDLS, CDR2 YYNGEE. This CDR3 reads CASSPLGQLNEKLFF. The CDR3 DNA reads TGTGCCAGCAGCCCCTTGGGACAGTTAAATGAAAAACTGTTTTTT.

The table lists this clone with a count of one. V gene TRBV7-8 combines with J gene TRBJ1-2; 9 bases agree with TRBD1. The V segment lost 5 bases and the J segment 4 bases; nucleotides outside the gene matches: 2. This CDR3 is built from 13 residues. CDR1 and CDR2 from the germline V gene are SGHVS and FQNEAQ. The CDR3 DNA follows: TGTGCCAGCAGCCCGGGACAGGGCTATGGCTACACCTTC. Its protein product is CASSPGQGYGYTF.

The CDR3 loop is CASSDEAGGRNEQFF. The CDR3 DNA sequence: TGTGCCAGCAGTGACGAAGCGGGAGGGCGTAATGAGCAGTTCTTC. The V call is TRBV6-4, the J call TRBJ2-1, with 10 bases lining up with TRBD2. The CDR3 extends over 15 amino acids. After removal of 2 bases from V and 7 bases from J, the junction contained 5 bases not matched to a gene. CDR1 MRHNA and CDR2 SNTAGT come from the germline V gene.

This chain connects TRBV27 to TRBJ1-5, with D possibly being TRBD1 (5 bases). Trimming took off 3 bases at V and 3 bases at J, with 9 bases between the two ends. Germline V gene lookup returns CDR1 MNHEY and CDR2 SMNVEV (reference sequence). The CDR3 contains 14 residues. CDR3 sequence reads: CASSLEGLNQPQHF. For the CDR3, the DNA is TGTGCCAGCAGTTTGGAGGGGCTCAATCAGCCCCAGCATTTT.

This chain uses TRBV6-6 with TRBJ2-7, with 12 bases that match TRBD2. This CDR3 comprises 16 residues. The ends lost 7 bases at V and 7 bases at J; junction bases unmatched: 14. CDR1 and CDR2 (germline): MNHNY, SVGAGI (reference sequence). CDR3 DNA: TGTGCCAGCAACAAGGGGTCTAGCGGGGGGGTTGGTGAGCAGTACTTC. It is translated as CASNKGSSGGVGEQYF.

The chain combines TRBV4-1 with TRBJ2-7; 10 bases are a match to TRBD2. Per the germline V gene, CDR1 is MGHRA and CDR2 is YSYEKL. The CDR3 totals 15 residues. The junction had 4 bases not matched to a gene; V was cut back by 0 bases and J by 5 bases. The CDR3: CASSQEERGGNEQYF. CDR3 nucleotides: TGCGCCAGCAGCCAAGAAGAGCGGGGGGGCAACGAGCAGTACTTC.

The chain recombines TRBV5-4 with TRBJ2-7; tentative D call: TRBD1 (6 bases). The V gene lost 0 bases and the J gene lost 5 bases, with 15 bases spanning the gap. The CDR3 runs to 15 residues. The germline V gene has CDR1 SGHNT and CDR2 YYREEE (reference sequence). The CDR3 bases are TGTGCCAGCAGCTTGGAGTTTAGGACAGAGGACGAGCAGTACTTC. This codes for CASSLEFRTEDEQYF.

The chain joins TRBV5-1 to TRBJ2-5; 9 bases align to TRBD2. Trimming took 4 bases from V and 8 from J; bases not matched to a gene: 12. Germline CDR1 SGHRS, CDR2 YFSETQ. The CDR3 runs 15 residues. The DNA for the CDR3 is TGCGCCAGCAGCCCCCGACTAGCGGATCCCAGAACCCAGTACTTC. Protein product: CASSPRLADPRTQYF.

DNA of the CDR3: TGTGCCAGCAGCGTAGTTGAAGGGGGAAATGAGCAGTTCTTC. Residues: CASSVVEGGNEQFF. The rearrangement links TRBV9 to TRBJ2-1, with D perhaps TRBD1 (6 bases). This CDR3 has 14 residues. Germline lookup yields CDR1 SGDLS and CDR2 YYNGEE. V dropped 0 bases and J dropped 7 bases, with 11 bases sitting between them.

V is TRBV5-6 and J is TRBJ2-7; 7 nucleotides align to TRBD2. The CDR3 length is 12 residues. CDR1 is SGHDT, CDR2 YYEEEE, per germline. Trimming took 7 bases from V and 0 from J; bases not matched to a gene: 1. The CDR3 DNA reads TGTGCCAGCGCGGGGGACTCCTACGAGCAGTACTTC. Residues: CASAGDSYEQYF.

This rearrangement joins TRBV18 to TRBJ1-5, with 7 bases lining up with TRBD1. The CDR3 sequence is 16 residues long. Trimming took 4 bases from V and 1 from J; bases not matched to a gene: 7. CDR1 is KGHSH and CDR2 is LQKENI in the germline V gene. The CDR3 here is CASSQYRGRSNQPQHF. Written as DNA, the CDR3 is TGTGCCAGCTCACAATACAGGGGAAGGAGCAATCAGCCCCAGCATTTT.

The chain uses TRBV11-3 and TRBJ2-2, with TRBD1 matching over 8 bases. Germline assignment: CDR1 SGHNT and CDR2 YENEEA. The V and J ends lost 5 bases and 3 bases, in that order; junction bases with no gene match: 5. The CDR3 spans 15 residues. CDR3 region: CASSRNRGDTGELFF. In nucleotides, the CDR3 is TGTGCCAGCAGCCGGAACAGGGGGGACACCGGGGAGCTGTTTTTT.

CDR3 nucleotide sequence: TGTGCCACCAGCACGGGTTTAGCGGCACGGACCGGGGAGCTGTTTTTT. Translation: CATSTGLAARTGELFF. The J gene is TRBJ2-2, the V gene TRBV15; D is perhaps TRBD2 (6 bases). V was cut by 4 bases and J by 5 bases, with 17 bases left in between. Germline-derived CDR1 and CDR2 are LNHNV and YYDKDF (reference sequence). The length of the CDR3 is 16 residues.

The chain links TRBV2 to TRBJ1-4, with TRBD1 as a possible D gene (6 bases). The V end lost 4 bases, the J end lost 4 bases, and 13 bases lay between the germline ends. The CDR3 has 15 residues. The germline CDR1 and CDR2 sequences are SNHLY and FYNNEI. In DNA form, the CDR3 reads TGTGCCAGCAGTGGTCAGGGGAGGGGTAATGAAAAACTGTTTTTT. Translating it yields CASSGQGRGNEKLFF.

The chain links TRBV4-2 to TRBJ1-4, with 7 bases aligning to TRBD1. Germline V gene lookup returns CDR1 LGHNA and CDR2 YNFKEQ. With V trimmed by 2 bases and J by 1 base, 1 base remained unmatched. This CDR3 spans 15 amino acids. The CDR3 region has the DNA TGTGCCAGCAGCCAACAGGGGGGAACTAATGAAAAACTGTTTTTT. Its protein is CASSQQGGTNEKLFF.